This T cell receptor (beta chain) derives from a study of human T cells and chemical hapten exposure. For the study at large: Patch tests put 0.01% DPC on the upper back, read at 6 days. Women made up most patients, who had alopecia areata, totalis or universalis.

Time point indicated: pre-sensitization, week 0. The sample's treatment: therapeutic diphenylcyclopropenone sensitization with weekly scalp DPC. Whole-study results and caveats: Alopecia in the donors means their immune response may deviate from healthy people's.

Comment on this clonotype: The antigen remains undetermined.

For the library, individual cDNA molecules each received unique molecular identifiers. TCRdb reanalysed the RACE reads using MiXCR and keeps one entry per CDR3 protein. The sample lists 180,000 or so distinct CDR3 sequences, 25% to 30% occurring once. There are 14 residues in the CDR3. Trimming removed 7 bases from V and 4 bases from J, with 16 bases in between. Germline V lookup: CDR1 MGHDK, CDR2 SYGVNS. The TCR sequence derives from a woman in her 30s with alopecia areata. Some clones in this sample may be carry-over from other donors' samples. The chain links TRBV25-1 to TRBJ1-1; no definite D call. The input for sequencing was whole blood, taken in connection with sensitization to the hapten diphenylcyclopropenone (DPC). Here the CDR3 DNA reads TGTGCCAGCAAGCGTGCTAAAAGTGGCACTGAAGCTTTCTTT. Its translation is CASKRAKSGTEAFF.